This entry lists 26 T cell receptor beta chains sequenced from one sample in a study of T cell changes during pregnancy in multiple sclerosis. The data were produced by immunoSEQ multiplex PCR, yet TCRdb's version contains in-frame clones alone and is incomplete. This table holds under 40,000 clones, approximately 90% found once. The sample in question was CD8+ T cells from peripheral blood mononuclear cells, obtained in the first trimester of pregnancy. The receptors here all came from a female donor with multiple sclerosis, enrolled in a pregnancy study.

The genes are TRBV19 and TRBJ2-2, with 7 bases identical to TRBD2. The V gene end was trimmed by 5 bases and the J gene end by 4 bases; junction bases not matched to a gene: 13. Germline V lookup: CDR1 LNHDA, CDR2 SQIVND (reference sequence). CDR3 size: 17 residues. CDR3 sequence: CASSSRREPRGTGELFF. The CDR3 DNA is TGTGCCAGTAGTTCGAGGCGGGAGCCTCGGGGCACCGGGGAGCTGTTTTTT.

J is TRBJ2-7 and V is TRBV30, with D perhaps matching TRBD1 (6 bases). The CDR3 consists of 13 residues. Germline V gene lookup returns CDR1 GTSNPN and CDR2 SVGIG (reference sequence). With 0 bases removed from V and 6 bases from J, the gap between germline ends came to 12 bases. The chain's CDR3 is CAWSVTGKGEQYF. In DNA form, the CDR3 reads TGTGCCTGGAGTGTAACAGGGAAGGGCGAGCAGTACTTC. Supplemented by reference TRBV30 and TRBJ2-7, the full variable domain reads SQTIHQWPATLVQPVGSPLSLECTVEGTSNPNLYWYRQAAGRGLQLLFYSVGIGQISSEVPQNLSASRPQDRQFILSSKKLLLSDSGFYLCAWSVTGKGEQYFGPGTRLTVT.

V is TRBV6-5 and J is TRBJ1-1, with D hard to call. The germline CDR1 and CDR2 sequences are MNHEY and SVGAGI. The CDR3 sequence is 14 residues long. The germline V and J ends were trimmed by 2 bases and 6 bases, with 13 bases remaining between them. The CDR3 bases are TGTGCCAGCAGTTACCGCCCAGGCTTCTCTGAAGCTTTCTTT. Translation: CASSYRPGFSEAFF.

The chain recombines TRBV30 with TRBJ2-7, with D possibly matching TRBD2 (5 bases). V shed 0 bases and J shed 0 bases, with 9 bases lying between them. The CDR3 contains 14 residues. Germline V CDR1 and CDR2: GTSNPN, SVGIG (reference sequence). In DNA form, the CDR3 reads TGTGCCTGGAGTGTTGGCGGAGGCTCCTACGAGCAGTACTTC. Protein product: CAWSVGGGSYEQYF.

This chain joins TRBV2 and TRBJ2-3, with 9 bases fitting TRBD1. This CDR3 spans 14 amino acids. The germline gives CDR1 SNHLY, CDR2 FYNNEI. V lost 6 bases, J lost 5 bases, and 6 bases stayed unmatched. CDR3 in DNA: TGTGCCAGCAGCCCGTACAGGGGGCAAGATACGCAGTATTTT. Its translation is CASSPYRGQDTQYF.

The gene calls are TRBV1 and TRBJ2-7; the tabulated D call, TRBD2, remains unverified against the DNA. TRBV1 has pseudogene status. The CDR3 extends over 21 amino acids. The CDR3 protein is CTSSLKRVAPIYFSLIYEQYF. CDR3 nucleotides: TGCACCAGCAGCTTGAAGAGGGTAGCCCCAATCTATTTTTCCCTAATTTACGAGCAGTACTTC.

The CDR3 is CASSLVSAGYNEQFF. The DNA for the CDR3 is TGTGCCAGCAGCTTAGTTAGCGCGGGATACAATGAGCAGTTCTTC. The chain is built from TRBV7-9 and TRBJ2-1; maybe TRBD2 (6 bases). The V gene lost 1 base and the J gene lost 4 bases, with 11 bases spanning the gap. CDR3 length: 15 amino acids. Germline values: CDR1 SEHNR, CDR2 FQNEAQ (reference sequence).

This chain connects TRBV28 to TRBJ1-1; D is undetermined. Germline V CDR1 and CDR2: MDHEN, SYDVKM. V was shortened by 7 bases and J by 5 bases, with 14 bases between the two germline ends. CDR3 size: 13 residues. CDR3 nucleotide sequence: TGTGCCAGCACTTTTTCCGGGTGGACTGAAGCTTTCTTT. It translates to CASTFSGWTEAFF.

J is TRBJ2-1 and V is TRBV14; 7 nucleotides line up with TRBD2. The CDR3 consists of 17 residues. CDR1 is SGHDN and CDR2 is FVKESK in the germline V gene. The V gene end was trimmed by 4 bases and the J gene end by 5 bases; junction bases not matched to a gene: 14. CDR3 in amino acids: CASSPLFGRESHNEQFF. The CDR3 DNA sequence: TGTGCCAGCAGCCCGCTGTTCGGGCGGGAGTCCCACAATGAGCAGTTCTTC. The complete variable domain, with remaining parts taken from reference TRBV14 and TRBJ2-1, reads EAGVTQFPSHSVIEKGQTVTLRCDPISGHDNLYWYRRVMGKEIKFLLHFVKESKQDESGMPNNRFLAERTGGTYSTLKVQPAELEDSGVYFCASSPLFGRESHNEQFFGPGTRLTVL.

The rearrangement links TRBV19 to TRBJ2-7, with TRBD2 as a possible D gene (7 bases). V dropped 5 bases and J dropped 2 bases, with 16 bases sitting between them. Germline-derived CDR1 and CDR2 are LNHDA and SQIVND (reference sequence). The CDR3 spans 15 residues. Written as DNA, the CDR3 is TGTGCCAGTAGTCAAATGGCGGGGGCGGCCTACGAGCAGTACTTC. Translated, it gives CASSQMAGAAYEQYF.

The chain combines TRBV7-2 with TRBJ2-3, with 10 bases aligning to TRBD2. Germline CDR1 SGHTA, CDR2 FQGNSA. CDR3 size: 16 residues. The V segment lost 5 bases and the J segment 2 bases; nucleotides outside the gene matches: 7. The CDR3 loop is CASSPSGTSVTDTQYF. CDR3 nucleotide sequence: TGTGCCAGCAGCCCCTCCGGGACTAGCGTCACAGATACGCAGTATTTT. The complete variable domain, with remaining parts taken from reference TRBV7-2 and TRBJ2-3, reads GAGVSQSPSNKVTEKGKDVELRCDPISGHTALYWYRQSLGQGLEFLIYFQGNSAPDKSGLPSDRFSAERTGGSVSTLTIQRTQQEDSAVYLCASSPSGTSVTDTQYFGPGTRLTVL.

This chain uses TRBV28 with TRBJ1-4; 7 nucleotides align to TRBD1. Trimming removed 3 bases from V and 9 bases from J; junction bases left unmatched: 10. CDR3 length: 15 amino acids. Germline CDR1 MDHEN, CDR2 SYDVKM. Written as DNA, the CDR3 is TGTGCCAGCAGTTTGTCTACAGGGGTGAGGAAAAAACTGTTTTTT. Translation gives CASSLSTGVRKKLFF. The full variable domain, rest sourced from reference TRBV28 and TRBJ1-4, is DVKVTQSSRYLVKRTGEKVFLECVQDMDHENMFWYRQDPGLGLRLIYFSYDVKMKEKGDIPEGYSVSREKKERFSLILESASTNQTSMYLCASSLSTGVRKKLFFGSGTQLSVL.

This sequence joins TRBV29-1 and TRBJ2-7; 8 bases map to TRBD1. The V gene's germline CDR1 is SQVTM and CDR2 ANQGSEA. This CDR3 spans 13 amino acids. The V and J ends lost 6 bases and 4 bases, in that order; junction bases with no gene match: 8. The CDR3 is CSVGRRGLYEQYF. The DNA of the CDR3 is TGCAGCGTAGGCCGCAGGGGGCTTTACGAGCAGTACTTC.

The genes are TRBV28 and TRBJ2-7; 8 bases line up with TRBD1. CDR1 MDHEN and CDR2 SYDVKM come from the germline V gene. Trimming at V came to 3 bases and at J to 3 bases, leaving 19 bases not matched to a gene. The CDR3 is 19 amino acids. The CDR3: CASSFLDFNRGMDGYEQYF. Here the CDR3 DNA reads TGTGCCAGCAGTTTTCTCGACTTTAACAGGGGGATGGACGGCTACGAGCAGTACTTC.

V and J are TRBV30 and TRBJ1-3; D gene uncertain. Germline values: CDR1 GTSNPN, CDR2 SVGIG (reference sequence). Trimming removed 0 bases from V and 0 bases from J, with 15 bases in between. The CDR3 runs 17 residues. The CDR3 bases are TGTGCCTGGAGTGTACGACCGTCGAGGGACTCTGGAAACACCATATATTTT. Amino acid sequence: CAWSVRPSRDSGNTIYF.

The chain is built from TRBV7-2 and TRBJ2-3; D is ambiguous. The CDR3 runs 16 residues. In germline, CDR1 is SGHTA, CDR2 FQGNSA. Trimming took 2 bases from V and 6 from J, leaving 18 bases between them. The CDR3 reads CASSLYEVEGSDTQYF. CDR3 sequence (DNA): TGTGCCAGCAGCTTATATGAGGTGGAAGGATCCGATACGCAGTATTTT. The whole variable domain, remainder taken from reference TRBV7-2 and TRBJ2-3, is GAGVSQSPSNKVTEKGKDVELRCDPISGHTALYWYRQSLGQGLEFLIYFQGNSAPDKSGLPSDRFSAERTGGSVSTLTIQRTQQEDSAVYLCASSLYEVEGSDTQYFGPGTRLTVL.

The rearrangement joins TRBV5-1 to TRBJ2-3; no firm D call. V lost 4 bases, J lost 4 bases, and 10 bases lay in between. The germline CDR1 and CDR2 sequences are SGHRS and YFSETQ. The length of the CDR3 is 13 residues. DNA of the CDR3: TGCGCCAGCAGCGCTAGGTGGGCAGATACGCAGTATTTT. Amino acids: CASSARWADTQYF.

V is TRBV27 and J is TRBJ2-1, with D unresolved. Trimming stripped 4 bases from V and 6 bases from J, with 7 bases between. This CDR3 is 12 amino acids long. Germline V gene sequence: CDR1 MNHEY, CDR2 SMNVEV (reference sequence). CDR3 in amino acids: CASSSPFNEQFF. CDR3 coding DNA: TGTGCCAGCAGTTCTCCTTTCAATGAGCAGTTCTTC.

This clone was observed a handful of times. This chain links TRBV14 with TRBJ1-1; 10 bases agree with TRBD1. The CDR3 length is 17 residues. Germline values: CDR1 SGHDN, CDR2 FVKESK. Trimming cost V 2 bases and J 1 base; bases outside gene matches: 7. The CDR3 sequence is CASSQWGQGLGNTEAFF. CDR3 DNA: TGTGCCAGCAGCCAATGGGGACAGGGGTTGGGGAACACTGAAGCTTTCTTT.

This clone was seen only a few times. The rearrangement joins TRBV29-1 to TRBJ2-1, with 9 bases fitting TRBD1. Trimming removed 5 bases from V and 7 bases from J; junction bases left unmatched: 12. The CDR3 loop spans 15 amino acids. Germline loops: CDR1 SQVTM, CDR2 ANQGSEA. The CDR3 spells CSVWESGTGRNEQFF. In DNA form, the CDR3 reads TGCAGCGTTTGGGAGTCCGGGACAGGGAGAAATGAGCAGTTCTTC.

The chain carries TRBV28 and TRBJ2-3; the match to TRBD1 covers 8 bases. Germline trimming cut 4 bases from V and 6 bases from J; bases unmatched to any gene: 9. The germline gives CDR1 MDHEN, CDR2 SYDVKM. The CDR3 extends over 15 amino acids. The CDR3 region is CASSSWTGPLDTQYF. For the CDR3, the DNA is TGTGCCAGCAGTTCCTGGACAGGGCCATTGGATACGCAGTATTTT.

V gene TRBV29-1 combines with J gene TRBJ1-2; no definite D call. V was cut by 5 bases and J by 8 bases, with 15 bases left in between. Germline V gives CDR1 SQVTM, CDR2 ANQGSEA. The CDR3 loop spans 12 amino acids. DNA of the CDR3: TGCAGCGTTCCCCATCTTACTAGGGGCTACACCTTC. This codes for CSVPHLTRGYTF.

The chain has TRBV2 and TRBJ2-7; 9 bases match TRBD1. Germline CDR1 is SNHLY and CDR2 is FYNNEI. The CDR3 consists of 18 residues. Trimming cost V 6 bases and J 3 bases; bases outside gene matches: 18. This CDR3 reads CASRGPTGGPPSLYEQYF. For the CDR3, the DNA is TGTGCCAGCAGGGGGCCGACAGGGGGGCCCCCGTCGCTCTACGAGCAGTACTTC.

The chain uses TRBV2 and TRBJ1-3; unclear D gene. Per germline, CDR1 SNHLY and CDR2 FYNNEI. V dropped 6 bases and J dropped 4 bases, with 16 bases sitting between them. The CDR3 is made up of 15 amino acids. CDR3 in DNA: TGTGCCAGCAGCCCAAACTCCTTCGCCGGAAACACCATATATTTT. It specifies CASSPNSFAGNTIYF.

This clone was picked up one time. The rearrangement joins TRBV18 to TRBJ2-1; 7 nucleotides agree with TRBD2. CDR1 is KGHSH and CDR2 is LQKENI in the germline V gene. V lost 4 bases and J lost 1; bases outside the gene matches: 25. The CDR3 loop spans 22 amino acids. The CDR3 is CASSLKPTGTTPRETSYNEQFF. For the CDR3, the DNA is TGTGCCAGCTCACTTAAACCTACCGGGACTACACCCCGGGAAACATCCTACAATGAGCAGTTCTTC. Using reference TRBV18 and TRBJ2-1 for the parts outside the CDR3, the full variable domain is NAGVMQNPRHLVRRRGQEARLRCSPMKGHSHVYWYRQLPEEGLKFMVYLQKENIIDESGMPKERFSAEFPKEGPSILRIQQVVRGDSAAYFCASSLKPTGTTPRETSYNEQFFGPGTRLTVL.

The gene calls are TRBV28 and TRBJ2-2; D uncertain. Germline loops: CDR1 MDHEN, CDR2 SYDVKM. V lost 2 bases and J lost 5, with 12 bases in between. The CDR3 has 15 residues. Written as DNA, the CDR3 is TGTGCCAGCAGTTTAGGGCCACAGTCAACCGGGGAGCTGTTTTTT. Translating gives CASSLGPQSTGELFF.